The present T cell receptor (beta chain) was sequenced within a study of cytomegalovirus exposure and HLA in healthy donors. Vbeta (60) and Jbeta (13) primers were used in the PCR. Here immunoSEQ multiplex PCR was the method, and the copy in TCRdb shows in-frame clones only, minus some. Of 150,000 to 200,000 clones detected, around 80% appear once; the ten largest clones hold 2% to 2.5%. V dropped 1 base and J dropped 5 bases, with 17 bases sitting between them. Germline V gene data show CDR1 as SGHTA and CDR2 as FQGNSA. The CDR3 sequence is 16 residues long. The sequencing input was PBMCs. This clonotype was sampled from a woman between 50 and 59 years old in good health and CMV-seronegative. The J gene is TRBJ2-5, the V gene TRBV7-2, with TRBD1 as a possible D gene (6 bases). The CDR3 region has the DNA TGTGCCAGCAGCTTAGGGAGCAGGGGCCGGGTGGAGACCCAGTACTTC. Its translation is CASSLGSRGRVETQYF.